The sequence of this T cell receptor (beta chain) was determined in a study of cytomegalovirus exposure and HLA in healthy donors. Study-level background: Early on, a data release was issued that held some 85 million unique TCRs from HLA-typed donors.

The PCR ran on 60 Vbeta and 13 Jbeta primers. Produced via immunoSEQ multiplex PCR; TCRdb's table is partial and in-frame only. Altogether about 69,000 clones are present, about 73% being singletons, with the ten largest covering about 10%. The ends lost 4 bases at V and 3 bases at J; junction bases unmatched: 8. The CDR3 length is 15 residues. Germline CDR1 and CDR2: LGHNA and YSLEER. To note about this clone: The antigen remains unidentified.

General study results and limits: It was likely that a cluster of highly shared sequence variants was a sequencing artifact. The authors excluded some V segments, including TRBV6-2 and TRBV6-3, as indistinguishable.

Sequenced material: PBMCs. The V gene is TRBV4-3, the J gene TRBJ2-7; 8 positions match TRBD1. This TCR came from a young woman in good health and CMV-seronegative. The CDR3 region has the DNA TGCGCCAGCAGCCCCTTCGGGACAGGTCACTACGAGCAGTACTTC. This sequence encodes CASSPFGTGHYEQYF.